Shown below are 31 T cell receptor beta chains from a single sample sequenced in a study of T cells after yellow fever vaccination. TCRdb itself ran the 5' RACE reads through MiXCR, one entry per CDR3 protein. The sample lists hundreds of thousands of distinct CDR3 sequences; roughly 13% were seen once. The sample in question was PBMCs, obtained on the day of the yellow fever booster vaccination. Receptors originate from a man aged 30 to 39 who received the YFV17D yellow fever vaccine.

There are many counts of this clonotype. The gene calls are TRBV6-2 or TRBV6-3 and TRBJ2-7, with TRBD2 matching over 11 bases. This CDR3 comprises 15 residues. Germline V lookup: CDR1 MNHEY, CDR2 SVGEGT. With 5 bases clipped from V and 1 base from J, the junction kept 4 bases outside the gene matches. CDR3 bases: TGTGCCAGCAGTCTAGCGGGAGGAGGATCCTACGAGCAGTACTTC. Protein: CASSLAGGGSYEQYF.

This clonotype was observed many times. The chain couples TRBV6-2 or TRBV6-3 to TRBJ2-1; D uncertain. From germline, CDR1 is MNHEY and CDR2 SVGEGT. The CDR3 spans 13 residues. V was cut by 8 bases and J by 8 bases, with 16 bases left in between. The DNA for the CDR3 is TGTGCCAGCTGGTCTATTCGGCGAGATGAGCAGTTCTTC. As protein: CASWSIRRDEQFF.

This clonotype was seen a handful of times. This chain joins TRBV5-1 and TRBJ2-3, with 8 bases aligning to TRBD1. Germline V gene data show CDR1 as SGHRS and CDR2 as YFSETQ. The V segment lost 4 bases and the J segment 2 bases; nucleotides outside the gene matches: 6. The CDR3 totals 15 residues. The DNA for the CDR3 is TGCGCCAGCAGCCTGACAGGGGCAGCCACAGATACGCAGTATTTT. Protein product: CASSLTGAATDTQYF.

There are a few counts of this clonotype. The rearrangement links TRBV29-1 to TRBJ2-5; weak D call: TRBD1 (6 bases). The germline V gene has CDR1 SQVTM and CDR2 ANQGSEA. This CDR3 spans 15 amino acids. V was pared by 2 bases and J by 1 base, with 14 bases between. The CDR3 nucleotides read TGCAGCGTTGAATCACAGGGAATCCTCCAAGAGACCCAGTACTTC. It translates to CSVESQGILQETQYF.

This clonotype was observed a few times. The chain links TRBV12-3 or TRBV12-4 to TRBJ2-7, with D perhaps TRBD1 or TRBD2 (5 bases each). This CDR3 spans 12 amino acids. V lost 5 bases and J 7 bases, leaving 12 bases between the germline ends. The CDR3: CASSLTWGEQYF. For the CDR3, the DNA is TGTGCCAGCAGTCTGACTTGGGGGGAGCAGTACTTC.

A few counts support this clonotype. This chain uses TRBV2 with TRBJ1-2; TRBD1 might be the D (6 bases). Deletions cut 7 bases from V and 4 bases from J, with 22 bases between. The CDR3 contains 16 residues. Germline assignment: CDR1 SNHLY and CDR2 FYNNEI. As DNA, the CDR3 is TGTGCCAGCAAAAGTATAAGGGGGGCCAGGGGCTATGGCTACACCTTC. Encoded protein: CASKSIRGARGYGYTF.

The CDR3 sequence: CASSPQNSLEQFF. CDR3 sequence (DNA): TGTGCCAGCAGTCCCCAAAACAGCCTTGAGCAGTTCTTC. The rearrangement links TRBV27 to TRBJ2-1, with no clear D. V was trimmed by 5 bases and J by 9 bases, leaving 14 bases between them. CDR1 and CDR2 (germline): MNHEY, SMNVEV (reference sequence). The CDR3 consists of 13 residues.

This clonotype has a handful of counts. The chain uses TRBV9 and TRBJ2-1; 11 nucleotides align to TRBD2. The CDR3 covers 15 residues. Germline V CDR1 and CDR2: SGDLS, YYNGEE. Trimming cost V 0 bases and J 10 bases; bases outside gene matches: 6. As DNA, the CDR3 is TGTGCCAGCAGCGTAGCTACTCTAGCGGGAGGAGAGCAGTTCTTC. Translated, it gives CASSVATLAGGEQFF.

This clonotype has more than one count but fewer than ten. This sequence joins TRBV5-6 and TRBJ2-3; D is possibly TRBD2 (5 bases). The length of the CDR3 is 13 residues. The V gene's germline CDR1 is SGHDT and CDR2 YYEEEE. Trimming took off 2 bases at V and 4 bases at J, with 8 bases between the two ends. CDR3 sequence reads: CASSFQRPDTQYF. The DNA for the CDR3 is TGTGCCAGCAGCTTTCAGCGGCCAGATACGCAGTATTTT.

The V and J genes are TRBV7-2 and TRBJ1-4; D unclear. The CDR3 has 15 residues. V lost 5 bases and J lost 3, with 13 bases in between. CDR1 and CDR2 (germline): SGHTA, FQGNSA. The CDR3 here is CASSPSTAANEKLFF. CDR3 in DNA: TGTGCCAGCAGCCCTTCGACGGCGGCTAATGAAAAACTGTTTTTT.

V and J are TRBV7-3 and TRBJ2-6; D possibly corresponds to TRBD2 (6 bases). V was clipped by 5 bases and J by 2 bases, with 13 bases between them. Germline CDR1 reads SGHTA; CDR2 reads FQGTGA. The CDR3 is 16 residues long. CDR3 DNA: TGTGCCAGCAGCCTTCGTCTAGCGACTGGGGCCAACGTCCTGACTTTC. This codes for CASSLRLATGANVLTF.

The chain is built from TRBV7-2 and TRBJ2-7; D is possibly TRBD1 or TRBD2 (5 bases each). The CDR3 spans 14 residues. Germline V gives CDR1 SGHTA, CDR2 FQGNSA. Trimming took 3 bases from V and 6 from J, leaving 15 bases between them. The CDR3 nucleotides read TGTGCCAGCAGCTTGGGACCCTTAGGTTTCGAGCAGTACTTC. Residues: CASSLGPLGFEQYF.

This clonotype has only a few counts. This chain links TRBV19 with TRBJ1-1, with D perhaps matching TRBD1 (6 bases). The CDR3 is made up of 16 amino acids. V was cut by 6 bases and J by 3 bases, with 20 bases left in between. Germline CDR1 is LNHDA and CDR2 is SQIVND (reference sequence). CDR3 residues: CASRLQATGWDTEAFF. The CDR3 bases are TGTGCCAGTAGATTACAAGCGACAGGCTGGGACACTGAAGCTTTCTTT.

In this sample, this clonotype turned up a few times. The chain employs TRBV20-1 and TRBJ2-7; D is unclear. The CDR3 length is 13 residues. V shed 5 bases and J shed 0 bases, with 11 bases lying between them. The germline V gene has CDR1 DFQATT and CDR2 SNEGSKA (reference sequence). For the CDR3, the DNA is TGCAGTGCTCCACACCAAAGCTCCTACGAGCAGTACTTC. Protein sequence: CSAPHQSSYEQYF.

This rearrangement joins TRBV18 to TRBJ2-1; no clear D. Germline CDR1 is KGHSH and CDR2 is LQKENI. The CDR3 totals 16 residues. V lost 8 bases and J lost 0, with 17 bases in between. As DNA, the CDR3 is TGTGCCAGCACCTTGGGTGGCAGGAACTCCTACAATGAGCAGTTCTTC. It is translated as CASTLGGRNSYNEQFF.

This chain links TRBV4-3 with TRBJ2-2, with 8 bases that match TRBD1. V lost 0 bases to trimming and J lost 7 bases; unmatched junction nucleotides: 4. Germline V gene lookup returns CDR1 LGHNA and CDR2 YSLEER. CDR3 size: 15 residues. CDR3 region: CASSQDLQGGGELFF. In DNA form, the CDR3 reads TGCGCCAGCAGCCAAGATCTACAGGGGGGCGGGGAGCTGTTTTTT.

This clonotype was picked up a small number of times. The V gene is TRBV7-2, the J gene TRBJ2-6, with D uncertain. CDR3 length: 16 residues. V lost 5 bases and J 1 base, leaving 12 bases between the germline ends. CDR1 is SGHTA, CDR2 FQGNSA, per germline. DNA for the CDR3: TGTGCCAGCAGCCCTAGGTCCGAGTCTGGGGCCAACGTCCTGACTTTC. This translates into CASSPRSESGANVLTF.

This clonotype was counted a few times. The V and J genes are TRBV4-3 and TRBJ1-6; perhaps TRBD1 as D (6 bases). The germline CDR1 and CDR2 sequences are LGHNA and YSLEER. CDR3 size: 14 residues. V lost 0 bases and J 9 bases, leaving 9 bases between the germline ends. The CDR3, as DNA: TGCGCCAGCAGCCAAGAAGGGGGGGGTTCACCCCTCCACTTT. Amino acid sequence: CASSQEGGGSPLHF.

The CDR3 DNA sequence: TGTGCCAGCTCACCAATGGGGGCCAACTACAATGAGCAGTTCTTC. Translation gives CASSPMGANYNEQFF. The chain employs TRBV18 and TRBJ2-1; D is perhaps TRBD1 (6 bases). The CDR3 spans 15 residues. Germline assignment: CDR1 KGHSH and CDR2 LQKENI. Trimming removed 2 bases from V and 3 bases from J, with 11 bases in between.

V is TRBV12-3 or TRBV12-4 and J is TRBJ2-7, with no clear D. This CDR3 has 10 residues. V lost 3 bases and J lost 4, with 1 base in between. The CDR3 DNA reads as TGTGCCAGCAGTTTTTACGAGCAGTACTTC. It translates to CASSFYEQYF.

This clonotype has more than one count but fewer than ten. The V and J genes are TRBV7-6 and TRBJ2-5; 10 bases line up with TRBD1. Losses at the gene ends were 5 bases for V and 5 bases for J; bases not matched to a gene: 8. The CDR3 runs 15 residues. From germline, CDR1 is SGHVS and CDR2 FNYEAQ. For the CDR3, the DNA is TGTGCCAGCAGCCTGGGACAGGGGATGTGGGAGACCCAGTACTTC. Translating it yields CASSLGQGMWETQYF.

The V gene is TRBV6-1, the J gene TRBJ2-5; TRBD1 is a possible D gene (5 bases). Germline loops: CDR1 MNHNS, CDR2 SASEGT. V was shortened by 2 bases and J by 2 bases, with 12 bases between the two germline ends. CDR3 length: 15 amino acids. CDR3 DNA: TGTGCCAGCAGTGAAATAGGGGCTACTCAAGAGACCCAGTACTTC. It yields the protein CASSEIGATQETQYF.

Written as DNA, the CDR3 is TGTGCCAGCAGCACTAGCGGGAGGGCCGATCTGGAAGATACGCAGTATTTT. Encoded protein: CASSTSGRADLEDTQYF. The genes are TRBV12-3 or TRBV12-4 and TRBJ2-3; 13 nucleotides match TRBD2. Trimming at V came to 6 bases and at J to 5 bases, leaving 11 bases not matched to a gene. This CDR3 comprises 17 residues.

The chain carries TRBV12-3 or TRBV12-4 and TRBJ2-2; D possibly uses TRBD1 or TRBD2 (5 bases each). The CDR3 is made up of 14 amino acids. The ends were cut back, 3 bases at V and 6 bases at J, with 11 bases in the middle. The CDR3 DNA reads TGTGCCAGCAGTTTCATGGGGGTCGCCGGGGAGCTGTTTTTT. Its translation is CASSFMGVAGELFF.

The table lists this clonotype with a few counts. J is TRBJ2-5 and V is TRBV5-1, with a weak D call TRBD2 (6 bases). This CDR3 contains 15 residues. Deletions cut 0 bases from V and 5 bases from J, with 14 bases between. Germline V gene lookup returns CDR1 SGHRS and CDR2 YFSETQ. In DNA form, the CDR3 reads TGCGCCAGCAGCTTGGCTCCGGGAGACTTGGAGACCCAGTACTTC. It yields the protein CASSLAPGDLETQYF.

This clonotype was observed a few times. This chain connects TRBV10-2 to TRBJ2-5; 10 bases are a match to TRBD2. The V and J ends lost 7 bases and 2 bases, in that order; junction bases with no gene match: 4. CDR3 length: 14 residues. The germline gives CDR1 WSHSY, CDR2 SAAADI. The CDR3 DNA sequence: TGCGCCAGCACCCTACTAGCGGGACAAGAGACCCAGTACTTC. Protein product: CASTLLAGQETQYF.

The genes are TRBV4-3 and TRBJ2-1; 10 positions match TRBD2. Trimming cost V 1 base and J 10 bases; bases outside gene matches: 10. In germline, CDR1 is LGHNA, CDR2 YSLEER. This CDR3 has 16 residues. This chain's CDR3 is CASSQASGSFQQEQFF. Written as DNA, the CDR3 is TGCGCCAGCAGCCAAGCTAGCGGGAGTTTCCAGCAAGAGCAGTTCTTC.

This clonotype turned up a few times. V is TRBV6-1 and J is TRBJ2-1; TRBD2 agrees at 7 bases. The CDR3 totals 18 residues. The V segment lost 0 bases and the J segment 7 bases; nucleotides outside the gene matches: 15. The germline CDR1 and CDR2 sequences are MNHNS and SASEGT. Here the CDR3 reads CASSEAGWSKGLRNEQFF. CDR3 bases: TGTGCCAGCAGTGAAGCGGGTTGGAGTAAGGGACTAAGGAATGAGCAGTTCTTC.

The chain employs TRBV18 and TRBJ2-3, with 12 bases fitting TRBD2. The CDR3 spans 16 residues. V lost 8 bases and J lost 3; bases outside the gene matches: 9. The germline V gene has CDR1 KGHSH and CDR2 LQKENI. CDR3 sequence: CASQATSGRRTDTQYF. The CDR3, as DNA: TGTGCCAGCCAGGCAACTAGCGGGAGGAGGACAGATACGCAGTATTTT.

This clonotype was seen at least ten times. V gene TRBV18 combines with J gene TRBJ2-5, with no clear D. Germline values: CDR1 KGHSH, CDR2 LQKENI. The CDR3 extends over 16 amino acids. V was trimmed by 0 bases and J by 7 bases, leaving 18 bases between them. CDR3 nucleotides: TGTGCCAGCTCACCACCGGTGCGAACGGCTCTACTGACCCAGTACTTC. It yields the protein CASSPPVRTALLTQYF. The full variable domain, in which reference TRBV18 and TRBJ2-5 provide the parts outside the CDR3, is NAGVMQNPRHLVRRRGQEARLRCSPMKGHSHVYWYRQLPEEGLKFMVYLQKENIIDESGMPKERFSAEFPKEGPSILRIQQVVRGDSAAYFCASSPPVRTALLTQYFGPGTRLLVL.

The chain recombines TRBV19 with TRBJ1-6; maybe TRBD1 (5 bases). The CDR3 contains 10 residues. CDR1 is LNHDA and CDR2 is SQIVND in the germline V gene (reference sequence). V was pared by 5 bases and J by 14 bases, with 7 bases between. CDR3 loop: CASSGGTLHF. The DNA for the CDR3 is TGTGCCAGTAGTGGGGGGACCCTCCACTTT.